One T cell receptor beta chain is described in this entry. The data originate from a study of blood T cell repertoires in COVID-19. The CDR3 sequence is 18 residues long. V trimming: 7 bases; J trimming: 1 base; junction bases outside the gene matches: 15. From germline, CDR1 is SGHVT and CDR2 SQSDAQ. Clones were read by immunoSEQ multiplex PCR, and TCRdb kept only the in-frame ones, dropping some. The sample records a few hundred thousand clones, around 89% being singletons. Source material: PBMCs or T cells enriched from blood (not recorded which). The V gene is TRBV7-4, the J gene TRBJ2-7, with 11 bases identical to TRBD1. The receptor was isolated from a man under 40 who had been exposed to COVID-19. CDR3 in DNA: TGTGCCAGCACCCATAGTCATCGGGACAGGGGGATGTCCTACGAGCAGTACTTC. This codes for CASTHSHRDRGMSYEQYF.